This T cell receptor beta chain was documented in a study of T cell repertoires in cytomegalovirus infection. The overall study: The public TCR beta signatures pointed to both CMV infection and matching HLA type.

TCRdb reprocessed the reads via MiXCR and lists one record per CDR3 protein. Among about 740,000 distinct CDR3 sequences listed, approximately 34% were seen once. Study-wide points: HLA-C-restricted CMV-specific TCR beta clonotypes prevailed in the ex vivo response.

As concerns this clonotype: Its antigen is not identified.

In germline, CDR1 is KGHDR, CDR2 SFDVKD. V shed 3 bases and J 3 bases; nucleotides not matched to a gene: 5. The CDR3 extends over 16 amino acids. The chain joins TRBV24-1 to TRBJ2-1, with TRBD2 identical over 9 bases. The sequence was obtained from a human donor in good health (CMV status not recorded). Some clones in this sample may be carry-over from other donors' samples. The sequenced sample was PBMCs. CDR3 DNA: TGTGCCACCAGTGATCAGACTAGCGGCCGCTACAATGAGCAGTTCTTC. Amino acid sequence: CATSDQTSGRYNEQFF.